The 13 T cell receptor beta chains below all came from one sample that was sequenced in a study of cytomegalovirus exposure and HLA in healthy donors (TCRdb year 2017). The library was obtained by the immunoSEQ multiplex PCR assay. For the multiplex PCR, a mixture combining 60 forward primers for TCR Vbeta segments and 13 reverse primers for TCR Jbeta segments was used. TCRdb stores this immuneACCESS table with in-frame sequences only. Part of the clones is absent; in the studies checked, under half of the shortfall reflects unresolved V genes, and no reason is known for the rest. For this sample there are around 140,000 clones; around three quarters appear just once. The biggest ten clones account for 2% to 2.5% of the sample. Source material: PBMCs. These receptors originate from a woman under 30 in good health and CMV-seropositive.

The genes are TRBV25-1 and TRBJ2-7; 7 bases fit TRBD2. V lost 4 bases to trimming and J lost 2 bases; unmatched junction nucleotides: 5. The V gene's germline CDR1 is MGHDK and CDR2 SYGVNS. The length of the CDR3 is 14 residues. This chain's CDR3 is CASSAWGGTYEQYF. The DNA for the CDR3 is TGTGCCAGCAGTGCATGGGGGGGAACCTACGAGCAGTACTTC.

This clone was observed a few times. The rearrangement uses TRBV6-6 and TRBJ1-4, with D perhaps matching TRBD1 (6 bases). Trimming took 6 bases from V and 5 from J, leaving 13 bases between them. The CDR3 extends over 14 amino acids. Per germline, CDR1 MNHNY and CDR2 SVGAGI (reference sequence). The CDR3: CASRDQGWNEKLFF. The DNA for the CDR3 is TGTGCCAGCAGAGATCAGGGGTGGAATGAAAAACTGTTTTTT.

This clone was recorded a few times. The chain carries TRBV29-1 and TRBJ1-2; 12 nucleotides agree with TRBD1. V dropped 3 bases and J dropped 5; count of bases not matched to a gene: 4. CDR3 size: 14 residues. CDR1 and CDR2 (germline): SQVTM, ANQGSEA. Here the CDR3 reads CSVEGQGAYYGYTF. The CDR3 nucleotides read TGCAGCGTTGAGGGACAGGGGGCTTATTATGGCTACACCTTC.

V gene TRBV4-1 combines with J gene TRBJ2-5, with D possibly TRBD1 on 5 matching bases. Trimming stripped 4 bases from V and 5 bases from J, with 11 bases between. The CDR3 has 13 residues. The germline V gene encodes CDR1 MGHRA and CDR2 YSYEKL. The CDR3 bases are TGCGCCAGCAGCCGGCTTAAGGGGGAGACCCAGTACTTC. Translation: CASSRLKGETQYF.

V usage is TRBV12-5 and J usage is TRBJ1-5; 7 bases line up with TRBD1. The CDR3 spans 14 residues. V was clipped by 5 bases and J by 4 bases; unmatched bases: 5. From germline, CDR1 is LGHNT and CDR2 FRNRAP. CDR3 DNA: TGTGCTAGTGGTCAGGGGGTATGGAATCAGCCCCAGCATTTT. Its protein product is CASGQGVWNQPQHF.

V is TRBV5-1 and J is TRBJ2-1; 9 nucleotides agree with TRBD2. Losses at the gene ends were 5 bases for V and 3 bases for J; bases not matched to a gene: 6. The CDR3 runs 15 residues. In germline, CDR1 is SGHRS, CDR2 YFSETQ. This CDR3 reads CASRILAGSYNEQFF. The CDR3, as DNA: TGCGCCAGCAGAATCCTAGCGGGGAGCTACAATGAGCAGTTCTTC. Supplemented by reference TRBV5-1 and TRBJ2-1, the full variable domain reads KAGVTQTPRYLIKTRGQQVTLSCSPISGHRSVSWYQQTPGQGLQFLFEYFSETQRNKGNFPGRFSGRQFSNSRSEMNVSTLELGDSALYLCASRILAGSYNEQFFGPGTRLTVL.

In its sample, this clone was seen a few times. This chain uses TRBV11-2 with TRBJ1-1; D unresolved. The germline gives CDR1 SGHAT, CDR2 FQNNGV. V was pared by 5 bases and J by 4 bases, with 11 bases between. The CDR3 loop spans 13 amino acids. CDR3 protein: CASSLDLGTEAFF. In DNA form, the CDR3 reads TGTGCCAGCAGCCTGGACTTGGGCACTGAAGCTTTCTTT.

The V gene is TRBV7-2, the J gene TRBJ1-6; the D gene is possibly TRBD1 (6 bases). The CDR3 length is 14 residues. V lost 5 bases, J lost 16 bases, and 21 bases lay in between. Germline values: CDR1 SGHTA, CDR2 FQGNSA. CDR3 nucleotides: TGTGCCAGCAGCCTGACAGGCGGTCAGATTTCACTCCACTTT. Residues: CASSLTGGQISLHF.

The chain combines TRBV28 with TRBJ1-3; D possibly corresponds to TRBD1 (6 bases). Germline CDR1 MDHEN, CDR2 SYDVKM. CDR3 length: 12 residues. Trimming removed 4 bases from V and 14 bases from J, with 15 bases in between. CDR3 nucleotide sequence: TGTGCCAGCAGTTCGCAGGGGTCAGGCCTATATTTT. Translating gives CASSSQGSGLYF. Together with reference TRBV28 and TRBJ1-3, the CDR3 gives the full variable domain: DVKVTQSSRYLVKRTGEKVFLECVQDMDHENMFWYRQDPGLGLRLIYFSYDVKMKEKGDIPEGYSVSREKKERFSLILESASTNQTSMYLCASSSQGSGLYFGEGSWLTVV.

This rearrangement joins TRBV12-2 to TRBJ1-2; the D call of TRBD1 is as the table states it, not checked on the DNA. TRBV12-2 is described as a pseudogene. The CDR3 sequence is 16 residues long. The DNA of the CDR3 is TGTGCAAGTCGCTTAGCGGTTGGACAGGGGGTTACAGGCTACACCTTC. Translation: CASRLAVGQGVTGYTF.

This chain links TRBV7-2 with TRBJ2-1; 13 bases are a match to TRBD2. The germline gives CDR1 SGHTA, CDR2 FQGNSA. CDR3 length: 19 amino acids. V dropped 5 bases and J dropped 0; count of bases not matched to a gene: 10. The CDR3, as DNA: TGTGCCAGCAGCATCAGCCTGGGACTAGCGGGGCACTCCTACAATGAGCAGTTCTTC. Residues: CASSISLGLAGHSYNEQFF.

The DNA for the CDR3 is TGTGCCAGTAGTAGACAGGGTAATCAGCCCCAGCATTTT. Amino acids: CASSRQGNQPQHF. V is TRBV19 and J is TRBJ1-5; 7 bases fit TRBD1. The germline V gene encodes CDR1 LNHDA and CDR2 SQIVND (reference sequence). The CDR3 is made up of 13 amino acids. The junction had 1 base not matched to a gene; V was cut back by 4 bases and J by 4 bases. The entire variable domain, with the rest obtained from reference TRBV19 and TRBJ1-5, is as follows: DGGITQSPKYLFRKEGQNVTLSCEQNLNHDAMYWYRQDPGQGLRLIYYSQIVNDFQKGDIAEGYSVSREKKESFPLTVTSAQKNPTAFYLCASSRQGNQPQHFGDGTRLSIL.

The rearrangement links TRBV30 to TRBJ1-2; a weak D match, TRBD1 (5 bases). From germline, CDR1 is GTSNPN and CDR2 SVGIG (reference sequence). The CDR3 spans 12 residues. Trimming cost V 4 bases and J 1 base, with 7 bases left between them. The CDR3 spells CAWTQGNYGYTF. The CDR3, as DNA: TGTGCCTGGACCCAGGGTAACTATGGCTACACCTTC. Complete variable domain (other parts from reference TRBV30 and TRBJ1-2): SQTIHQWPATLVQPVGSPLSLECTVEGTSNPNLYWYRQAAGRGLQLLFYSVGIGQISSEVPQNLSASRPQDRQFILSSKKLLLSDSGFYLCAWTQGNYGYTFGSGTRLTVV.